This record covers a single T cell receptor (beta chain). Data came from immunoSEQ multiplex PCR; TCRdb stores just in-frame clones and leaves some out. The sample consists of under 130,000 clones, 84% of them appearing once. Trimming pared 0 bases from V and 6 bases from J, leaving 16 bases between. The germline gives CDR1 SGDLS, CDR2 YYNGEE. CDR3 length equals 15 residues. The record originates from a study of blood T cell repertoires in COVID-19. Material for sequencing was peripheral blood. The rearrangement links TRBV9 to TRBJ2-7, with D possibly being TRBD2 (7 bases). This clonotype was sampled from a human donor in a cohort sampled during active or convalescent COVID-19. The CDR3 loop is CASSVGPLGGAEQYF. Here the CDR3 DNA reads TGTGCCAGCAGCGTAGGCCCCCTTGGGGGGGCCGAGCAGTACTTC.